These 14 T cell receptor beta chains share one sample of origin, sequenced in a study of blood T cell repertoires in COVID-19. Libraries were prepared by immunoSEQ multiplex PCR; TCRdb keeps only in-frame clonotypes and omits some of them. The repertoire holds about 200,000 clones, with roughly 90% as singletons. What was sequenced was peripheral blood. These receptors were obtained from a man aged 18 to 29 with active or convalescent COVID-19.

This chain uses TRBV24-1 with TRBJ2-6; D is unresolved. Germline assignment: CDR1 KGHDR and CDR2 SFDVKD. Trimming took off 5 bases at V and 2 bases at J, with 12 bases between the two ends. This CDR3 is 16 amino acids long. In nucleotides, the CDR3 is TGTGCCACCAGTGGGTTCGAAGCGCCTGGGGCCAACGTCCTGACTTTC. Its translation is CATSGFEAPGANVLTF.

This chain uses TRBV5-1 with TRBJ1-4; tentatively, D is TRBD1 (5 bases). Germline-derived CDR1 and CDR2 are SGHRS and YFSETQ. V was pared by 4 bases and J by 4 bases, with 14 bases between. The length of the CDR3 is 15 residues. CDR3 DNA: TGCGCCAGCAGCCCCAGACAGTCGTTTAATGAAAAACTGTTTTTT. Translating it yields CASSPRQSFNEKLFF.

The rearrangement uses TRBV23-1 and TRBJ2-7; perhaps TRBD1 as D (5 bases). TRBV23-1 carries the ORF label, with uncertain function. V was clipped by 0 bases and J by 4 bases, with 10 bases between them. The CDR3 extends over 14 amino acids. CDR3 in DNA: TGCGCCAGCAGTCAATCCTGGACAAGGTACGAGCAGTACTTC. Its translation: CASSQSWTRYEQYF.

This sequence joins TRBV9 and TRBJ2-2; unclear D gene. The CDR3 runs to 16 residues. Germline V gene lookup returns CDR1 SGDLS and CDR2 YYNGEE. V was trimmed by 0 bases and J by 3 bases, leaving 12 bases between them. The CDR3 reads CASSVVAAPDTGELFF. CDR3 coding DNA: TGTGCCAGCAGCGTAGTTGCCGCCCCAGACACCGGGGAGCTGTTTTTT. The full variable domain, completed using reference TRBV9 and TRBJ2-2, is DSGVTQTPKHLITATGQRVTLRCSPRSGDLSVYWYQQSLDQGLQFLIQYYNGEERAKGNILERFSAQQFPDLHSELNLSSLELGDSALYFCASSVVAAPDTGELFFGEGSRLTVL.

This clone was seen a single time. V gene TRBV19 combines with J gene TRBJ2-1; no reliable D call. Trimming took 5 bases from V and 5 from J, leaving 10 bases between them. Per germline, CDR1 LNHDA and CDR2 SQIVND (reference sequence). The CDR3 contains 13 residues. The CDR3 DNA follows: TGTGCCAGTAGTTCCCGTGGAGACAATGAGCAGTTCTTC. Protein product: CASSSRGDNEQFF.

A remark on this clone: The same CDR3 arises from other DNA sequences in this sample as well. The V call is TRBV5-1, the J call TRBJ1-2; TRBD1 matches 8 bases. CDR1 and CDR2 (germline): SGHRS, YFSETQ. The CDR3 consists of 14 residues. The ends lost 4 bases at V and 2 bases at J; junction bases unmatched: 4. CDR3 sequence (DNA): TGCGCCAGCAGCCCTGACAGGGGAAACTATGGCTACACCTTC. Translation gives CASSPDRGNYGYTF.

This chain joins TRBV7-9 and TRBJ1-2, with 10 positions matching TRBD1. Germline CDR1 reads SEHNR; CDR2 reads FQNEAQ (reference sequence). CDR3 length equals 15 residues. V dropped 3 bases and J dropped 1; count of bases not matched to a gene: 2. The CDR3 region is CASSFGQGGNYGYTF. Written as DNA, the CDR3 is TGTGCCAGCAGCTTCGGACAGGGGGGTAACTATGGCTACACCTTC.

This sequence joins TRBV21-1 and TRBJ1-5; the listed D gene, TRBD1, was not tested against the DNA. TRBV21-1 is annotated as a pseudogene. This CDR3 has 16 residues. The CDR3 sequence: CASTLQGARVNQPQHF. In nucleotides, the CDR3 is TGTGCCAGCACCCTACAGGGGGCGCGAGTCAATCAGCCCCAGCATTTT.

The V and J genes are TRBV2 and TRBJ2-3; D remains unclear. The germline V and J ends were trimmed by 3 bases and 4 bases, with 5 bases remaining between them. The CDR3 is 12 amino acids. Per the germline V gene, CDR1 is SNHLY and CDR2 is FYNNEI. CDR3 region: CASSDRADTQYF. The DNA of the CDR3 is TGTGCCAGCAGTGACCGTGCAGATACGCAGTATTTT.

The chain employs TRBV15 and TRBJ1-2; 8 bases agree with TRBD1. The V gene's germline CDR1 is LNHNV and CDR2 YYDKDF (reference sequence). This CDR3 contains 16 residues. V lost 3 bases, J lost 3 bases, and 9 bases stayed unmatched. The CDR3, as DNA: TGTGCCACCAGCAGGGATGGACAGGGAAGGTACTATGGCTACACCTTC. This translates into CATSRDGQGRYYGYTF.

The genes are TRBV7-9 and TRBJ1-2; no reliable D call. This CDR3 comprises 9 residues. The V gene's germline CDR1 is SEHNR and CDR2 FQNEAQ (reference sequence). With 4 bases removed from V and 12 bases from J, the gap between germline ends came to 6 bases. The CDR3 loop is CASSSGDTF. CDR3 in DNA: TGTGCCAGCAGCTCCGGGGACACCTTC.

The J gene is TRBJ1-4, the V gene TRBV6-5, with 7 bases matching TRBD1. CDR1 is MNHEY, CDR2 SVGAGI, per germline. J was trimmed by 4 bases and V by 7 bases; bases with no gene match: 6. The CDR3 runs 14 residues. CDR3 sequence: CASMEGTVNEKLFF. The DNA of the CDR3 is TGTGCCAGCATGGAAGGGACAGTTAATGAAAAACTGTTTTTT.

The CDR3 region is CASSPTYDPRETQYF. The CDR3 bases are TGTGCCAGCAGCCCGACCTATGACCCGCGGGAGACCCAGTACTTC. The chain is built from TRBV21-1 and TRBJ2-5; TRBD2 is the table's D call and was not checked against the DNA. TRBV21-1 is noted as a pseudogene. The CDR3 is made up of 15 amino acids.

This chain connects TRBV5-1 to TRBJ2-2; 9 nucleotides align to TRBD1. The CDR3 consists of 15 residues. The germline V gene encodes CDR1 SGHRS and CDR2 YFSETQ. V was clipped by 2 bases and J by 6 bases; unmatched bases: 5. The CDR3: CASSFGQGRSGELFF. CDR3 nucleotide sequence: TGCGCCAGCAGCTTTGGACAGGGGAGGTCCGGGGAGCTGTTTTTT. The whole variable domain, filled in from reference TRBV5-1 and TRBJ2-2, reads KAGVTQTPRYLIKTRGQQVTLSCSPISGHRSVSWYQQTPGQGLQFLFEYFSETQRNKGNFPGRFSGRQFSNSRSEMNVSTLELGDSALYLCASSFGQGRSGELFFGEGSRLTVL.